This TCR beta chain stems from a study of blood T cell repertoires in COVID-19. Background on the study: The United States, Italy and Spain supplied acute and convalescent COVID-19 samples.

In the authors' methods: How many nucleated cells were present was estimated from reference gene primer amplification. Here immunoSEQ multiplex PCR was the method, and the copy in TCRdb shows in-frame clones only, minus some. V and J calls and clone size come straight from that table; D and trimming were deduced from the DNA. In the table there are some 250,000 clones, about 80% of which are singletons. Per germline, CDR1 LNHDA and CDR2 SQIVND (reference sequence). CDR3 length equals 15 residues. Losses at the gene ends were 5 bases for V and 6 bases for J; bases not matched to a gene: 8. Material for sequencing was peripheral blood. This sequence originates from a woman aged 80 or over with acute or convalescent COVID-19. The chain has TRBV19 and TRBJ1-5; 9 bases match TRBD1. CDR3 coding DNA: TGTGCCAGTAGTCGGCACAGGGGACAGGGTCAGCCCCAGCATTTT. Protein sequence: CASSRHRGQGQPQHF.